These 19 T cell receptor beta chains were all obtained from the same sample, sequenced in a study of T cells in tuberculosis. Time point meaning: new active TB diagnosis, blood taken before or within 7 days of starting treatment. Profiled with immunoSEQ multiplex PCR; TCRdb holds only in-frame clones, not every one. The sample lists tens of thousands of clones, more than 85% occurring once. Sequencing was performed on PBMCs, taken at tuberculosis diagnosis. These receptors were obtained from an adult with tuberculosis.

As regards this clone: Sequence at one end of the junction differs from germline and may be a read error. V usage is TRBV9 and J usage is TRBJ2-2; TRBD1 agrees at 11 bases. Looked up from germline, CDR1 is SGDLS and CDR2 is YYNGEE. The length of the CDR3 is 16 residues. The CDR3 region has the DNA TGTGCCAGCAGCGCCAGGGACAGGGGGGATACCGGGAAGCTGTTTTTT. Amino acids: CASSARDRGDTGKLFF.

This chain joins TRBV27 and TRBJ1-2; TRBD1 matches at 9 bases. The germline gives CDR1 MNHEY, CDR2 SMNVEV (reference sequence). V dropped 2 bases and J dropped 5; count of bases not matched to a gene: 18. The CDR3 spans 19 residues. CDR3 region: CASSLTTPGQGIRGYGYTF. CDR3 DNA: TGTGCCAGCAGTTTAACAACTCCGGGACAGGGTATAAGAGGGTATGGCTACACCTTC.

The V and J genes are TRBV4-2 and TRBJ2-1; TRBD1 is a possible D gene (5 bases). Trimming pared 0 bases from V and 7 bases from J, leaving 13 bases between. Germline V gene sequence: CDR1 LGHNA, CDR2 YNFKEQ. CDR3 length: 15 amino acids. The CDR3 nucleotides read TGTGCCAGCAGCCAAGAAGGGGAACCTTCTAATGAGCAGTTCTTC. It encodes CASSQEGEPSNEQFF.

The CDR3 DNA sequence: TGTGCCAGCAGCGCCCGGGGAGGGGACACTGAAGCTTTCTTT. Protein product: CASSARGGDTEAFF. This chain links TRBV9 with TRBJ1-1, with D perhaps matching TRBD1 (5 bases). CDR1 and CDR2 (germline): SGDLS, YYNGEE. This CDR3 is 14 amino acids long. Trimming stripped 3 bases from V and 3 bases from J, with 12 bases between.

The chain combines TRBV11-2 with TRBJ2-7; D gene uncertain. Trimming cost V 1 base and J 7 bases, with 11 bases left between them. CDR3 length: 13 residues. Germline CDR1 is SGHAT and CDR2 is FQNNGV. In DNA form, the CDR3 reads TGTGCCAGCAGCTTAGGTCCGACGTGGGAGCAGTACGTC. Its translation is CASSLGPTWEQYV.

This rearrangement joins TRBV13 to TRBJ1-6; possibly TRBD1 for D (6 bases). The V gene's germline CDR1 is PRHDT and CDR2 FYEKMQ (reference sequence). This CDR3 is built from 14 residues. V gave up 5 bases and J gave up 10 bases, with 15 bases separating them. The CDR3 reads CASSLDRSDSPLHF. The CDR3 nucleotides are TGTGCCAGCAGCCTCGACAGGTCCGACTCACCCCTCCACTTT. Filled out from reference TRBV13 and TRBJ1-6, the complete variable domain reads AAGVIQSPRHLIKEKRETATLKCYPIPRHDTVYWYQQGPGQDPQFLISFYEKMQSDKGSIPDRFSAQQFSDYHSELNMSSLELGDSALYFCASSLDRSDSPLHFGNGTRLTVT.

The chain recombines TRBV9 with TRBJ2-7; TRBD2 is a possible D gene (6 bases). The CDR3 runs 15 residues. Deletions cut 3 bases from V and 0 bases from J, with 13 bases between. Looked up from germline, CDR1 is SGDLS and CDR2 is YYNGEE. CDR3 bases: TGTGCCAGCAGCGCCGGGACTGGGAGCTCCTACGAGCAGTACTTC. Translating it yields CASSAGTGSSYEQYF.

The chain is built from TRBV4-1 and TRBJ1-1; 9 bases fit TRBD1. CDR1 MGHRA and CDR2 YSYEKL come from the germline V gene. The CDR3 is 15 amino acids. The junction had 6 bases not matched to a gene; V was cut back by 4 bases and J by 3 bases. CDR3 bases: TGCGCCAGCAGCCTCTTAGACAGGGGGGACACTGAAGCTTTCTTT. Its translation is CASSLLDRGDTEAFF.

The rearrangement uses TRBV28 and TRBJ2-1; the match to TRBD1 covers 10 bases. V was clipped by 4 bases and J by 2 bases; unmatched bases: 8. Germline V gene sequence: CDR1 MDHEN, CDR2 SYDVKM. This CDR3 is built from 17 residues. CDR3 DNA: TGTGCCAGCAGTTCAGCCATGGGACAGGGGACCTACAATGAGCAGTTCTTC. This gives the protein CASSSAMGQGTYNEQFF.

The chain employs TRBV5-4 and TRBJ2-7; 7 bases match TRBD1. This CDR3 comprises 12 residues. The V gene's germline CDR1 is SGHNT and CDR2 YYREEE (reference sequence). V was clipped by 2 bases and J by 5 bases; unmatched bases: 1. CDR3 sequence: CASSFDRDEQYF. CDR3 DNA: TGTGCCAGCAGCTTCGACAGGGACGAGCAGTACTTC.

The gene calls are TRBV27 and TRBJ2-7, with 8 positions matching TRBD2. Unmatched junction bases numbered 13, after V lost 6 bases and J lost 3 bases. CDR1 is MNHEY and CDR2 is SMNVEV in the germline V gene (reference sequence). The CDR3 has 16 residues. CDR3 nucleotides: TGTGCCAGCAGACCGAACCCGCTAGCGGGCCTCTACGAGCAGTACTTC. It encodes CASRPNPLAGLYEQYF.

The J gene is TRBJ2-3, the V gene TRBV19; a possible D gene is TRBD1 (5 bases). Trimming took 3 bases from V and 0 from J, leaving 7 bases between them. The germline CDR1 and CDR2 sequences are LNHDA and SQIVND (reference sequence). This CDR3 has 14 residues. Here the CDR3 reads CASSIQGSTDTQYF. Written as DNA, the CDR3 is TGTGCCAGTAGTATTCAGGGTAGCACAGATACGCAGTATTTT.

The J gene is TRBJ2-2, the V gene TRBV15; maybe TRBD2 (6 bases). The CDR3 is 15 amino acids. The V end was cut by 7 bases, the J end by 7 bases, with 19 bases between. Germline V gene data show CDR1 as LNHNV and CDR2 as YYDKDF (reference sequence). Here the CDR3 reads CATTEPGGRIGELFF. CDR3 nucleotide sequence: TGTGCCACCACCGAACCCGGAGGGCGGATCGGGGAGCTGTTTTTT.

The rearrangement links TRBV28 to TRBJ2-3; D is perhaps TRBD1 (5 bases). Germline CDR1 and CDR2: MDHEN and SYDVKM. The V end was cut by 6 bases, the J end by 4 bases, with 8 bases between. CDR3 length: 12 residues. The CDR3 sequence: CASSRVADTQYF. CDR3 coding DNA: TGTGCCAGCAGCAGGGTAGCAGATACGCAGTATTTT.

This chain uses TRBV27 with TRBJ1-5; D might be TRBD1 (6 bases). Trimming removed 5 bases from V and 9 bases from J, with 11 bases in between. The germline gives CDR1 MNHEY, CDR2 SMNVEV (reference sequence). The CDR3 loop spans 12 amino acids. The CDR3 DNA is TGTGCCAGCAGTCTACTCAGGGGGCCCCAGCATTTT. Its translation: CASSLLRGPQHF.

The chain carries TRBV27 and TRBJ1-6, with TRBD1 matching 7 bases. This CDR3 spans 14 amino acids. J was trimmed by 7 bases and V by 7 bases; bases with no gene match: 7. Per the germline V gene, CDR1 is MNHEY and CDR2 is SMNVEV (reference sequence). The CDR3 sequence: CASTFRDRNSPLHF. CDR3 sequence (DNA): TGTGCCAGCACGTTCCGGGACAGAAATTCACCCCTCCACTTT.

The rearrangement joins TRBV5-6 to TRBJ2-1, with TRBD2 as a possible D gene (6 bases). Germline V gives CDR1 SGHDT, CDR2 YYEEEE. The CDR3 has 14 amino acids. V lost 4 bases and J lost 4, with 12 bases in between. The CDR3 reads CASSPGLRYNEQFF. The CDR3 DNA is TGTGCCAGCAGCCCGGGACTTAGATACAATGAGCAGTTCTTC.

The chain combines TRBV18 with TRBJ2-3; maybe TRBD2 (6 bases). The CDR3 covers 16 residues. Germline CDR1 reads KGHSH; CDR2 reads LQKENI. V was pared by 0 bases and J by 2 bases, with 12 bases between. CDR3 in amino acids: CASSPPVGTYTDTQYF. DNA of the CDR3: TGTGCCAGCTCACCACCGGTCGGGACTTACACAGATACGCAGTATTTT.

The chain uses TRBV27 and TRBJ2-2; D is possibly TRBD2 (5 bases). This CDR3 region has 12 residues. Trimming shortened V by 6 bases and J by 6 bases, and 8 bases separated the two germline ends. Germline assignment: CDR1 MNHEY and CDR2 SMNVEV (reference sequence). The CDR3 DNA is TGTGCCAGCAGCTACGGGGCCGGGGAGCTGTTTTTT. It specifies CASSYGAGELFF.